Shown below are 31 T cell receptor beta chains from a single sample sequenced in a study of Ad26.COV2.S vaccination and SARS-CoV-2 variants. Data came from immunoSEQ multiplex PCR; TCRdb stores just in-frame clones and leaves some out. The sample has about 320,000 clones, 85% to 90% seen once. The treatment denotes: around 19 received Ad26.COV2.S at low or high dose, single or two shots; a few received placebo; per-sample allocation not given. Sampling happened 63 days after the first vaccine or placebo injection. The sample was peripheral blood, taken in a trial of Ad26.COV2.S vaccine versus placebo. Receptors were obtained from a person aged 18-60 years who received the Ad26.COV2.S COVID-19 vaccine or a placebo.

V is TRBV10-1 and J is TRBJ1-6; maybe TRBD1 (5 bases). The V and J ends lost 8 bases and 5 bases respectively, with 37 bases between them. The CDR3 consists of 22 residues. Germline CDR1 WNHNN, CDR2 SYGVQD (reference sequence). The CDR3 loop is CASLGVPGLLSSSGRDNSPLHF. The DNA for the CDR3 is TGCGCCAGCCTTGGCGTACCGGGACTTCTTTCGTCGAGTGGACGCGATAATTCACCCCTCCACTTT.

V gene TRBV19 combines with J gene TRBJ1-2; 10 nucleotides line up with TRBD1. Trimming took 8 bases from V and 5 from J; bases not matched to a gene: 11. Germline CDR1 reads LNHDA; CDR2 reads SQIVND (reference sequence). This CDR3 is 15 amino acids long. Here the CDR3 reads CASADRDRGGYGYTF. The CDR3 region has the DNA TGTGCCAGTGCCGACCGGGACAGGGGTGGATATGGCTACACCTTC.

CDR3 coding DNA: TGTGCCAGTAACGACGGACGGCGGGGTGAAAAACTGTTTTTT. Translating gives CASNDGRRGEKLFF. The chain links TRBV19 to TRBJ1-4, with D uncertain. CDR1 is LNHDA and CDR2 is SQIVND in the germline V gene (reference sequence). Trimming removed 7 bases from V and 7 bases from J, with 16 bases in between. The CDR3 covers 14 residues. The entire variable domain, with the rest obtained from reference TRBV19 and TRBJ1-4, is as follows: DGGITQSPKYLFRKEGQNVTLSCEQNLNHDAMYWYRQDPGQGLRLIYYSQIVNDFQKGDIAEGYSVSREKKESFPLTVTSAQKNPTAFYLCASNDGRRGEKLFFGSGTQLSVL.

The genes are TRBV4-1 and TRBJ1-1, with no clear D. CDR1 and CDR2 (germline): MGHRA, YSYEKL. Trimming removed 0 bases from V and 4 bases from J, with 9 bases in between. CDR3 length: 14 amino acids. The CDR3 region is CASSQEIISTEAFF. The CDR3 coding sequence is TGCGCCAGCAGCCAAGAGATAATTAGCACTGAAGCTTTCTTT.

This clone showed up just a few times. The chain has TRBV10-2 and TRBJ1-2, with TRBD1 matching 12 bases. Looked up from germline, CDR1 is WSHSY and CDR2 is SAAADI. V lost 6 bases, J lost 5 bases, and 10 bases stayed unmatched. This CDR3 has 16 residues. The CDR3: CASRGGTGGLSYGYTF. The CDR3 coding sequence is TGCGCCAGCAGGGGGGGGACAGGGGGCCTCTCTTATGGCTACACCTTC.

J is TRBJ2-1 and V is TRBV9, with 7 nucleotides matching TRBD2. CDR1 is SGDLS and CDR2 is YYNGEE in the germline V gene. V lost 0 bases to trimming and J lost 3 bases; unmatched junction nucleotides: 6. CDR3 length: 16 residues. In DNA, the CDR3 is TGTGCCAGCAGCGTAGCGGGGGGAAACCTCTACAATGAGCAGTTCTTC. Amino acids: CASSVAGGNLYNEQFF.

V gene TRBV30 combines with J gene TRBJ1-5, with D hard to call. V was cut by 0 bases and J by 7 bases, with 10 bases left in between. Germline V gene data show CDR1 as GTSNPN and CDR2 as SVGIG (reference sequence). The CDR3 runs to 13 residues. The CDR3 protein is CAWSVEGMQPQHF. The CDR3 nucleotides read TGTGCCTGGAGTGTTGAGGGAATGCAGCCCCAGCATTTT.

The rearrangement joins TRBV19 to TRBJ2-7, with D possibly matching TRBD2 (5 bases). Germline CDR1 reads LNHDA; CDR2 reads SQIVND (reference sequence). The CDR3 is 13 residues long. V dropped 3 bases and J dropped 6 bases, with 12 bases sitting between them. CDR3 DNA sequence: TGTGCCAGTAGTATTTCTAACGGACTCGAGCAGTACTTC. Protein product: CASSISNGLEQYF.

J is TRBJ2-2 and V is TRBV5-1, with TRBD2 matching 8 bases. Germline lookup yields CDR1 SGHRS and CDR2 YFSETQ. The V gene end was trimmed by 4 bases and the J gene end by 6 bases; junction bases not matched to a gene: 8. The CDR3 is made up of 15 amino acids. CDR3 in amino acids: CASSPAGGFPGELFF. CDR3 coding DNA: TGCGCCAGCAGCCCGGCGGGGGGTTTCCCCGGGGAGCTGTTTTTT.

This chain joins TRBV12-1 and TRBJ2-1. TRBV12-1 is a pseudogene segment. This CDR3 comprises 8 residues. The CDR3 nucleotides read TGTGCCAGCAGCTTCCAGTTCTTC. Protein: CASSFQFF.

The J gene is TRBJ1-1, the V gene TRBV5-7, with a weak D call TRBD1 (6 bases). TRBV5-7 is assigned to the ORF class and has an uncertain function. The CDR3 has 12 residues. Trimming took 6 bases from V and 5 from J, leaving 11 bases between them. The chain's CDR3 is CASKAGDTEAFF. DNA of the CDR3: TGTGCCAGCAAGGCAGGGGATACTGAAGCTTTCTTT.

The chain carries TRBV6-5 and TRBJ1-4, with D possibly being TRBD1 (6 bases). CDR1 and CDR2 (germline): MNHEY, SVGAGI. V was cut by 2 bases and J by 4 bases, with 14 bases left in between. The CDR3 sequence is 16 residues long. The CDR3 is CASSYLRTESNEKLFF. Written as DNA, the CDR3 is TGTGCCAGCAGTTACCTCAGGACAGAAAGTAATGAAAAACTGTTTTTT.

The V call is TRBV9, the J call TRBJ2-1; TRBD2 matches at 7 bases. This CDR3 has 15 residues. V trimming: 2 bases; J trimming: 7 bases; junction bases outside the gene matches: 9. Germline-derived CDR1 and CDR2 are SGDLS and YYNGEE. CDR3 amino acids: CASSVSSGSRNEQFF. The CDR3 nucleotides read TGTGCCAGCAGCGTTTCTAGCGGCTCGAGGAATGAGCAGTTCTTC.

V usage is TRBV19 and J usage is TRBJ1-2; 11 positions match TRBD1. Germline loops: CDR1 LNHDA, CDR2 SQIVND (reference sequence). The trim removed 4 bases at V and 3 bases at J, leaving 10 bases unmatched. The CDR3 sequence is 17 residues long. The CDR3 DNA follows: TGTGCCAGTAGTACCCTGAGGACAGGGGGCGGACACTATGGCTACACCTTC. It encodes CASSTLRTGGGHYGYTF. Complete variable domain (other parts from reference TRBV19 and TRBJ1-2): DGGITQSPKYLFRKEGQNVTLSCEQNLNHDAMYWYRQDPGQGLRLIYYSQIVNDFQKGDIAEGYSVSREKKESFPLTVTSAQKNPTAFYLCASSTLRTGGGHYGYTFGSGTRLTVV.

As DNA, the CDR3 is TGCGCCAGCAGCCCCTATGCTAAAGATGGCTACACCTTC. Protein sequence: CASSPYAKDGYTF. V is TRBV4-3 and J is TRBJ1-2, with D hard to call. Germline-derived CDR1 and CDR2 are LGHNA and YSLEER. The V end was cut by 4 bases, the J end by 6 bases, with 12 bases between. The CDR3 length is 13 residues.

J is TRBJ1-2 and V is TRBV9, with D perhaps TRBD1 (5 bases). The germline V gene has CDR1 SGDLS and CDR2 YYNGEE. CDR3 length equals 15 residues. Trimming took 4 bases from V and 1 from J, leaving 14 bases between them. CDR3 DNA sequence: TGTGCCAGCAGCTCGACCCCGGGACTTAACTATGGCTACACCTTC. Translating gives CASSSTPGLNYGYTF.

The CDR3 coding sequence is TGTGCCAGCAGCCAAACCGTCAGCATGAACACTGAAGCTTTCTTT. It translates to CASSQTVSMNTEAFF. V is TRBV3-1 (or the pseudogene TRBV3-2) and J is TRBJ1-1; D remains ambiguous. There are 15 residues in the CDR3. The germline V and J ends were trimmed by 2 bases and 0 bases, with 10 bases remaining between them. Looked up from germline, CDR1 is LGHDT and CDR2 is YNNKEL (reference sequence).

The chain uses TRBV14 and TRBJ2-1; no definite D call. V was pared by 5 bases and J by 6 bases, with 5 bases between. The CDR3 consists of 11 residues. The germline V gene encodes CDR1 SGHDN and CDR2 FVKESK. The CDR3 loop is CASSKANEQFF. The DNA of the CDR3 is TGTGCCAGCAGCAAAGCCAATGAGCAGTTCTTC.

The rearrangement links TRBV3-1 (or the pseudogene TRBV3-2) to TRBJ1-5; D may be TRBD1 (5 bases). Trimming took off 0 bases at V and 3 bases at J, with 18 bases between the two ends. Looked up from germline, CDR1 is LGHDT and CDR2 is YNNKEL (reference sequence). CDR3 length: 18 residues. CDR3 loop: CASSQDLMGLGPNQPQHF. CDR3 DNA sequence: TGTGCCAGCAGCCAAGATCTAATGGGGCTAGGACCCAATCAGCCCCAGCATTTT.

This sequence joins TRBV7-6 and TRBJ2-7, with TRBD1 matching 7 bases. Germline V lookup: CDR1 SGHVS, CDR2 FNYEAQ. The CDR3 contains 16 residues. Germline trimming cut 3 bases from V and 0 bases from J; bases unmatched to any gene: 8. This CDR3 is CASSFLDRAASYEQYF. Written as DNA, the CDR3 is TGTGCCAGCAGCTTCTTAGACAGGGCGGCCTCCTACGAGCAGTACTTC.

The V gene is TRBV5-4, the J gene TRBJ1-2, with TRBD1 matching 12 bases. Looked up from germline, CDR1 is SGHNT and CDR2 is YYREEE (reference sequence). The V segment lost 5 bases and the J segment 6 bases; nucleotides outside the gene matches: 11. The CDR3 contains 16 residues. The CDR3 loop reads CASRFPGQGAFDGYTF. The CDR3 nucleotides are TGTGCCAGCAGGTTTCCGGGACAGGGGGCGTTTGATGGCTACACCTTC.

The chain combines TRBV30 with TRBJ1-2; 9 bases are a match to TRBD1. The V gene's germline CDR1 is GTSNPN and CDR2 SVGIG (reference sequence). The CDR3 has 15 residues. The J segment lost 8 bases and the V segment lost 2 bases, leaving 12 bases of the junction unmatched. The chain's CDR3 is CAWSLQGAYVEGYTF. The CDR3 bases are TGTGCCTGGAGTCTACAGGGGGCCTATGTAGAGGGCTACACCTTC.

The V gene is TRBV7-2, the J gene TRBJ2-1; possible D gene TRBD2, 6 bases. The CDR3 loop spans 15 amino acids. V gave up 4 bases and J gave up 0 bases, with 10 bases separating them. Germline V gene data show CDR1 as SGHTA and CDR2 as FQGNSA. This chain's CDR3 is CASSSTRGSYNEQFF. CDR3 bases: TGTGCCAGCAGCTCGACGCGGGGCTCCTACAATGAGCAGTTCTTC.

This chain joins TRBV18 and TRBJ1-4; D is uncertain. This CDR3 has 12 amino acids. Looked up from germline, CDR1 is KGHSH and CDR2 is LQKENI. Trimming left V 3 bases short and J 8 bases short, with 7 bases between. Here the CDR3 DNA reads TGTGCCAGCTCACCGGACGGGGAAAAACTGTTTTTT. Translating it yields CASSPDGEKLFF.

The chain employs TRBV6-5 and TRBJ1-5; possibly TRBD1 for D (5 bases). The germline gives CDR1 MNHEY, CDR2 SVGAGI. Trimming took 8 bases from V and 7 from J, leaving 21 bases between them. This CDR3 contains 15 residues. The CDR3 region has the DNA TGTGCCAGCCATAAGGACGGGACTTCTTGGCAGCCCCAGCATTTT. As protein: CASHKDGTSWQPQHF.

V usage is TRBV25-1 and J usage is TRBJ1-2; 9 nucleotides agree with TRBD1. Germline V gene data show CDR1 as MGHDK and CDR2 as SYGVNS. The CDR3 is 14 amino acids. J gave up 6 bases and V 6 bases, and 8 bases lay outside the gene matches. CDR3 DNA sequence: TGTGCCAGCAGCGACCGGGACAGGGTCCATGGCTACACCTTC. Amino acid sequence: CASSDRDRVHGYTF.

The genes are TRBV2 and TRBJ1-4, with D possibly TRBD1 on 6 matching bases. The germline V gene encodes CDR1 SNHLY and CDR2 FYNNEI. V lost 7 bases to trimming and J lost 3 bases, with 18 bases between them. This CDR3 spans 16 amino acids. Here the CDR3 DNA reads TGTGCCAGCACTTACATGGGGGCAGGGGCTAATGAAAAACTGTTTTTT. It specifies CASTYMGAGANEKLFF.

The rearrangement joins TRBV5-4 to TRBJ2-1; D unclear. The CDR3 has 12 amino acids. V gave up 0 bases and J gave up 7 bases, with 5 bases separating them. From germline, CDR1 is SGHNT and CDR2 YYREEE (reference sequence). This CDR3 is CASSLVANEQFF. Written as DNA, the CDR3 is TGTGCCAGCAGCTTGGTCGCAAATGAGCAGTTCTTC.

This sequence joins TRBV29-1 and TRBJ1-1; maybe TRBD1 (5 bases). Germline V gives CDR1 SQVTM, CDR2 ANQGSEA. The V end lost 6 bases, the J end lost 8 bases, and 16 bases lay between the germline ends. The length of the CDR3 is 12 residues. CDR3 nucleotide sequence: TGCAGCGTCAGTTTGGGGGAGTCCGAAGCTTTCTTT. It translates to CSVSLGESEAFF.

The chain links TRBV18 to TRBJ1-6, with TRBD1 identical over 10 bases. V was pared by 4 bases and J by 9 bases, with 3 bases of the junction left unmatched. The CDR3 is made up of 14 amino acids. Germline-derived CDR1 and CDR2 are KGHSH and LQKENI. CDR3 protein: CASSLRDRGSPLHF. CDR3 in DNA: TGTGCCAGCTCACTCCGGGACAGGGGTTCACCCCTCCACTTT.

The rearrangement uses TRBV7-9 and TRBJ1-5; 9 bases line up with TRBD1. The J segment lost 6 bases and the V segment lost 4 bases, leaving 7 bases of the junction unmatched. Germline V CDR1 and CDR2: SEHNR, FQNEAQ (reference sequence). CDR3 length: 15 residues. The CDR3 bases are TGTGCCAGCAGCTCCACAGGGGGCGCGGTTCAGCCCCAGCATTTT. It codes for CASSSTGGAVQPQHF.